These 15 T cell receptor beta chains originate from one sample sequenced in a study of cytomegalovirus exposure and HLA in healthy donors. Primers included in the PCR were 60 Vbeta and 13 Jbeta primers. Produced via immunoSEQ multiplex PCR; TCRdb's table is partial and in-frame only. Counted here are some 110,000 clones, over 75% occurring once; the ten biggest clones make up 13%. Source material: PBMCs. The source is a woman in her 40s in good health and CMV-seropositive.

The chain joins TRBV5-1 to TRBJ1-4, with 8 bases matching TRBD1. This CDR3 has 15 residues. The trim removed 1 base at V and 5 bases at J, leaving 4 bases unmatched. Germline V CDR1 and CDR2: SGHRS, YFSETQ. In nucleotides, the CDR3 is TGCGCCAGCAGCTTGTTGGGACAGGACAATGAAAAACTGTTTTTT. Its translation is CASSLLGQDNEKLFF.

The genes are TRBV30 and TRBJ1-1, with D uncertain. CDR1 and CDR2 (germline): GTSNPN, SVGIG (reference sequence). With 8 bases removed from V and 1 base from J, the gap between germline ends came to 14 bases. This CDR3 spans 13 amino acids. This CDR3 reads CAGRELPNTEAFF. The CDR3 bases are TGTGCCGGAAGGGAGCTACCGAACACTGAAGCTTTCTTT.

This clone was observed a few times. The chain uses TRBV5-1 and TRBJ2-5; 11 bases match TRBD2. V lost 4 bases, J lost 4 bases, and 12 bases stayed unmatched. CDR3 length: 17 residues. Germline CDR1 and CDR2: SGHRS and YFSETQ. This CDR3 reads CASSAGGSGRAGETQYF. The CDR3 DNA is TGCGCCAGCAGCGCCGGGGGTAGCGGGAGGGCCGGAGAGACCCAGTACTTC.

The genes are TRBV7-9 and TRBJ2-5; a weak D match, TRBD2 (6 bases). This CDR3 comprises 16 residues. The V end was cut by 1 base, the J end by 2 bases, with 14 bases between. The germline V gene encodes CDR1 SEHNR and CDR2 FQNEAQ (reference sequence). CDR3 amino acids: CASSLVGGDFQETQYF. CDR3 DNA sequence: TGTGCCAGCAGCTTAGTAGGAGGGGACTTTCAAGAGACCCAGTACTTC.

This clone was counted only a few times. The chain is built from TRBV28 and TRBJ1-2; D uncertain. CDR1 MDHEN and CDR2 SYDVKM come from the germline V gene. The CDR3 runs to 16 residues. Between the trimmed V and J ends, which lost 4 bases and 7 bases, there was a span of 22 bases. CDR3 sequence: CASSSAGSSEYFGYTF. CDR3 DNA sequence: TGTGCCAGCAGTTCAGCGGGGAGTTCTGAATATTTTGGCTACACCTTC.

The genes are TRBV6-5 and TRBJ2-5; 9 nucleotides agree with TRBD2. The CDR3 is 14 residues long. CDR1 and CDR2 from the germline V gene are MNHEY and SVGAGI. Trimming at V came to 2 bases and at J to 4 bases, leaving 2 bases not matched to a gene. DNA of the CDR3: TGTGCCAGCAGTTACGGGCGGGAGGGAGAGACCCAGTACTTC. This translates into CASSYGREGETQYF.

Only one count was recorded for this clone. The J gene is TRBJ1-2, the V gene TRBV16, with D possibly TRBD1 on 6 matching bases. CDR1 and CDR2 from the germline V gene are KGHSY and FQNENV. CDR3 size: 16 residues. Between the trimmed V and J ends, which lost 4 bases and 1 base, there was a span of 16 bases. The CDR3 DNA is TGTGCCAGCAGCCCCCAACAGGGAGAAAATAACTATGGCTACACCTTC. The encoded protein is CASSPQQGENNYGYTF.

V is TRBV2 and J is TRBJ1-1; 8 bases align to TRBD1. Germline V lookup: CDR1 SNHLY, CDR2 FYNNEI. This CDR3 is 13 amino acids long. With 6 bases clipped from V and 5 bases from J, the junction kept 5 bases outside the gene matches. Here the CDR3 reads CASSIDRGTEAFF. The CDR3 DNA is TGTGCCAGCAGCATAGACAGGGGAACTGAAGCTTTCTTT.

The rearrangement joins TRBV19 to TRBJ1-5, with D perhaps TRBD1 (5 bases). Germline assignment: CDR1 LNHDA and CDR2 SQIVND (reference sequence). The CDR3 is 16 amino acids. Trimming pared 3 bases from V and 0 bases from J, leaving 12 bases between. The CDR3 bases are TGTGCCAGTAGTATTGCGCTGGGGCATAGCAATCAGCCCCAGCATTTT. Translated: CASSIALGHSNQPQHF.

Comment on this clone: One junction end disagrees with the germline gene, perhaps due to a read error. The V and J genes are TRBV6-6 and TRBJ2-7; the match to TRBD1 covers 10 bases. Germline CDR1 and CDR2: MNHNY and SVGAGI (reference sequence). The CDR3 is 15 residues long. In nucleotides, the CDR3 is TGTGCCAGCAGTTATGGGACAGGGGTTTGGGACGAGCGGTACTTC. Protein sequence: CASSYGTGVWDERYF.

This rearrangement joins TRBV7-9 to TRBJ2-7; 7 bases match TRBD1. Germline lookup yields CDR1 SEHNR and CDR2 FQNEAQ (reference sequence). The CDR3 length is 13 residues. V gave up 4 bases and J gave up 2 bases; unmatched junction bases: 2. The CDR3 DNA sequence: TGTGCCAGCAGCTGGGGACAGACCTACGAGCAGTACTTC. It is translated as CASSWGQTYEQYF.

This clone was picked up one time. The chain is built from TRBV2 and TRBJ1-3; 7 bases fit TRBD1. Per the germline V gene, CDR1 is SNHLY and CDR2 is FYNNEI. The J segment lost 0 bases and the V segment lost 6 bases, leaving 2 bases of the junction unmatched. The CDR3 loop spans 14 amino acids. CDR3 loop: CASRPGGSGNTIYF. In DNA form, the CDR3 reads TGTGCCAGCAGACCAGGGGGCTCTGGAAACACCATATATTTT.

V and J are TRBV5-6 and TRBJ2-7, with a weak D call TRBD1 (7 bases). This CDR3 has 14 residues. Between the trimmed V and J ends, which lost 6 bases and 2 bases, there was a span of 15 bases. Germline CDR1 and CDR2: SGHDT and YYEEEE. The CDR3 loop reads CASTDRDSTYEQYF. The DNA for the CDR3 is TGTGCCAGCACAGACAGGGACTCTACCTACGAGCAGTACTTC.

V usage is TRBV12-1 and J usage is TRBJ1-2. TRBV12-1 is termed a pseudogene. This CDR3 contains 15 residues. CDR3 in DNA: TGTGCCAGCATCCCCCCGAGAGGGTTCAACTATGGCTACACCTTC. Translation: CASIPPRGFNYGYTF.

The CDR3 nucleotides are TGCGCCAGCAGTGAGGGGCTAGCGGGATGGGGATTAAATGAGCAGTTCTTC. Its protein product is CASSEGLAGWGLNEQFF. The rearrangement links TRBV10-1 to TRBJ2-1, with 9 nucleotides matching TRBD2. Germline V gene sequence: CDR1 WNHNN, CDR2 SYGVQD (reference sequence). J lost 7 bases, V lost 2 bases, and 12 bases had no gene match. This CDR3 spans 17 amino acids.